This T cell receptor (beta chain) was documented in a study of T-cell reconstitution after alpha-beta-depleted transplantation in children (dated by TCRdb to the mid-2010s). Background on the whole study: The study quantitatively tracked T-cell immune reconstitution after TCRalphabeta/CD19-depleted allogeneic hematopoietic cell transplantation in children using TCR repertoire profiling.

The treatment or condition label, read with the paper, signifies: allogeneic hematopoietic cell transplantation with graft depleted of TCRalphabeta T cells and CD19 B cells. TCRalphabeta/CD19-depleted allogeneic hematopoietic cell grafts were given to the transplant recipients, all of whom were children. This clonotype was detected a few times. It lacks a known antigen. No clone much larger than this one lies a single base away; base qualities are absent. The paper's findings and limits, for the study overall: Apparently early alphabetaT-cell count recovery about two months after transplant reportedly relied on only several hundred rapidly expanded clones derived from non-depleted graft cells. Over subsequent months, a decline in hyperexpanded clone frequencies was noted, and after one year, T-cell counts and TCRbeta diversity were mostly ascribed to newly produced T cells. In some patients, the high TCRbeta diversity seen at day 60 was put down to recipient T cells and intrathymic progenitors that had survived conditioning.

Library preparation employed PCR. For sequencing, an Illumina HiSeq 2500 was employed. TCR libraries were prepared with molecular barcoding, using unique molecular identifiers to normalize TCRbeta repertoire quantification. Through fastp at Q25 and MiXCR, TCRdb rebuilt clones from the public reads, retaining in-frame beta chains. Rows with a matching CDR3 protein are joined into one entry that keeps the most common DNA and genes. The sample has about a million distinct CDR3 sequences on record, 25% to 35% of them singletons. The ten largest clones take up roughly 30% of the sample. The CDR3, cysteine through phenylalanine, is 17 amino acids long. CDR3 DNA only is kept here, 51 bases in frame from base 1. A distance of 9 bases separates the germline ends of V and J, which lose 0 bases and 0 bases respectively. The germline V gene (reference sequence) supplies CDR1 LGHDT and CDR2 YNNKEL.

The sequencing here drew on PBMCs, mostly from graft donor cells, taken 360 days after TCRalphabeta/CD19-depleted stem cell transplant. This receptor was obtained from a boy under three years old who had a stem cell transplant for SCID, so the T cells may come from the graft donor. The sequence joins TRBV3-1 to TRBJ2-6; tentative D gene TRBD2, with 5 bases matching. The DNA sequence is as follows: TGTGCCAGCAGCCAAGATTCGGGAAGCTCTGGGGCCAACGTCCTGACTTTC. This yields the protein CASSQDSGSSGANVLTF.